The rows below give T cell receptor beta chains drawn from one sample of a study of blood T cell repertoires in COVID-19. Sequencing was performed with immunoSEQ multiplex PCR; in TCRdb, only in-frame clones are kept and a portion is missing. The top ten clones hold approximately 4.1% of a sample with roughly 320,000 clones, approximately 90% of them seen once. Input material: PBMCs or T cells enriched from blood (not recorded which). These receptors originate from a man in his thirties or forties who had recovered from COVID-19. The CDR3 runs from the conserved cysteine through the conserved F or W. Each record gives: D gene, V gene, J gene, CDR3 protein. The D gene is left open where the match is weak.

TRBD2	TRBV10-3	TRBJ2-3	CAITPELAGAGTQYF
NA	TRBV12-2	TRBJ2-3	CASRLYTYRDSCGTDTQYF
TRBD1	TRBV11-1	TRBJ1-1	CASSSGQGNTEAFF
NA	TRBV28	TRBJ1-1	CASSAQPGQLNTEAFF
TRBD1	TRBV5-5	TRBJ1-4	CASSPGQINEKLFF
TRBD1	TRBV5-1	TRBJ2-5	CASSFGNTGGETQYF
TRBD1	TRBV30	TRBJ2-1	CAWSPGQGYEQFF
TRBD1	TRBV30	TRBJ2-7	CAWSVGQGVAYEQYF
NA	TRBV4-2	TRBJ2-4	CASSQADELGAKNIQYF
TRBD1	TRBV5-1	TRBJ1-1	CASSLQGANTEAFF
TRBD1	TRBV7-6	TRBJ1-3	CASSLQDRGYGNTIYF
NA	TRBV30	TRBJ1-3	CAWSLAGNTIYF
NA	TRBV13	TRBJ2-5	CASSLTSRETQYF
NA	TRBV27	TRBJ1-3	CASSQGGNTIYF
TRBD1	TRBV24-1	TRBJ2-5	CATSDLGTGDSQHF